A single T cell receptor beta chain is shown here with its context. The data were obtained in a study of shared clonotypes between healthy human individuals. The protocol was immunoSEQ multiplex PCR, while the TCRdb copy is restricted to in-frame clones and leaves out a portion. The sample contains approximately 1,500,000 clones, 95% to 99% of which appear only once. The CDR3 sequence is 15 residues long. V shed 2 bases and J shed 4 bases, with 13 bases lying between them. Germline V CDR1 and CDR2: SGDLS, YYNGEE. The receptor was derived from a young man in good health. The rearrangement uses TRBV9 and TRBJ2-1; D uncertain. Material: naive CD4+ T cells sorted from blood. Documented subset: CD45RA+ positively selected. The CDR3 spells CASSVEWQDYNEQFF. CDR3 nucleotides: TGTGCCAGCAGCGTTGAGTGGCAAGATTACAATGAGCAGTTCTTC.